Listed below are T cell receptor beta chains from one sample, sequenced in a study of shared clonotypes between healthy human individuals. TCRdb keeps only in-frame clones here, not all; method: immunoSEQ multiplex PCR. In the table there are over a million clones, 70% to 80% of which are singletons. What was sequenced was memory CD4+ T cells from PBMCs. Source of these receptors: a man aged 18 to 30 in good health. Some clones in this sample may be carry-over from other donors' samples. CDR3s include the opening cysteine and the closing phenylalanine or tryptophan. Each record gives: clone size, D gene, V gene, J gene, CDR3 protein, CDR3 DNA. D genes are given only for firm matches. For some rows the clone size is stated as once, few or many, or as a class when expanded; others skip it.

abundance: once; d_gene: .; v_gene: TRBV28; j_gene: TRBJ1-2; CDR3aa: CASSLGNYGYTF; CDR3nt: TGTGCCAGCAGTTTGGGGAACTATGGCTACACCTTC
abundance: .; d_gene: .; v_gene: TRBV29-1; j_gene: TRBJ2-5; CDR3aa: CSVEDDEREETQYF; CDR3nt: TGCAGCGTTGAAGATGACGAGAGGGAGGAGACCCAGTACTTC
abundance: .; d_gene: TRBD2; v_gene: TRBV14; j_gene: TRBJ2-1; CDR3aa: CASSRSPRSSGKFF; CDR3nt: TGTGCCAGCAGCCGTTCCCCCCGGTCTAGCGGAAAGTTCTTC
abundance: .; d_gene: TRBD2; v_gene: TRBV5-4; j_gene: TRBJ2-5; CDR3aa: CASSRKAGEETQYF; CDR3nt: TGTGCCAGCAGCCGAAAAGCGGGGGAAGAGACCCAGTACTTC
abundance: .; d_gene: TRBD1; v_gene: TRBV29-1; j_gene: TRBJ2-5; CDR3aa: CSVVGGTGYGETQYF; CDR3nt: TGCAGCGTTGTCGGCGGGACAGGATATGGAGAGACCCAGTACTTC
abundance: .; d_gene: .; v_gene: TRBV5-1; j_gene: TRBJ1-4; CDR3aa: CASSPRDGANEKLFF; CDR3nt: TGCGCCAGCAGCCCCCGGGACGGAGCTAATGAAAAACTGTTTTTT
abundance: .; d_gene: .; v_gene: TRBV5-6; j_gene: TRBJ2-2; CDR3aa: CASSLGFTGELFF; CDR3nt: TGTGCCAGCAGCTTGGGTTTTACCGGGGAGCTGTTTTTT
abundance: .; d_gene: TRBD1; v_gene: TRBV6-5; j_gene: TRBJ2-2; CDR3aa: CASQTGAGELFF; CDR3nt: TGTGCCAGCCAGACAGGGGCCGGGGAGCTGTTTTTT
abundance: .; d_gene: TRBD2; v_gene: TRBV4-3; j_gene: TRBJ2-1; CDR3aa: CASSQDSSGTNPRRQFF; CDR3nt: TGCGCCAGCAGCCAAGACTCTAGCGGGACCAACCCGCGACGGCAGTTCTTC
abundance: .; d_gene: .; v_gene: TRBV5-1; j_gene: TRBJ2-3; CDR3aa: CASSRDTELADTQYF; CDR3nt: TGCGCCAGCAGCAGGGACACGGAACTCGCAGATACGCAGTATTTT
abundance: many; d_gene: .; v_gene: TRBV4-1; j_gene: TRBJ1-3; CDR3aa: CASSQGPVTSGNTIYF; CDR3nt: TGCGCCAGCAGCCAAGGACCAGTCACCTCTGGAAACACCATATATTTT
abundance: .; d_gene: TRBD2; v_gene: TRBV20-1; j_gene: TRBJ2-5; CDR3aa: CSGGFQETQYF; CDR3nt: TGCAGCGGGGGGTTCCAAGAGACCCAGTACTTC
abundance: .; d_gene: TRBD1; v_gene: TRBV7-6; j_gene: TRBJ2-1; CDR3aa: CASSSKGQVPNEQFF; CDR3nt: TGTGCCAGCAGTTCTAAGGGACAGGTCCCCAATGAGCAGTTCTTC
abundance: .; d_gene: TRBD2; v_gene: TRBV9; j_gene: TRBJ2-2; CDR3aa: CASSVGLAGEVGETGELFF; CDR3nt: TGTGCCAGCAGCGTCGGACTAGCGGGAGAAGTCGGGGAGACCGGGGAGCTGTTTTTT
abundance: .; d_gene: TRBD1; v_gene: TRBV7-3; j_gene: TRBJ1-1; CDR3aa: CASSYGTGTEAFF; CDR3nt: TGTGCCAGCAGCTATGGGACAGGGACTGAAGCTTTCTTT
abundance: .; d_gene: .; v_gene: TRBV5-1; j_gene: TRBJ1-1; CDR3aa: CASSLGLGGGNTEAFF; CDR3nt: TGCGCCAGCAGCTTGGGCCTTGGTGGGGGGAACACTGAAGCTTTCTTT
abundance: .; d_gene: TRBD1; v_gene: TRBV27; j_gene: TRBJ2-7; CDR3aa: CASSTTGVQYF; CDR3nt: TGTGCCAGCAGTACGACAGGGGTGCAGTACTTC
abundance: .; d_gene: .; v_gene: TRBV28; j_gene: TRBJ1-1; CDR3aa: CASRPWGVRNTEAFF; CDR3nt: TGTGCCAGCAGACCCTGGGGGGTCAGGAACACTGAAGCTTTCTTT
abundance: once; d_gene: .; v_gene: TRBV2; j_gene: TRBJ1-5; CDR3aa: CASNRDSNQPQHF; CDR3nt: TGTGCCAGCAACAGGGATAGCAATCAGCCCCAGCATTTT
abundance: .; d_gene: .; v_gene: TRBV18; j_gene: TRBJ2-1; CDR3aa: CASSPPLASMRNEQFF; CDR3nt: TGTGCCAGCTCACCGCCCTTGGCTAGTATGAGAAATGAGCAGTTCTTC
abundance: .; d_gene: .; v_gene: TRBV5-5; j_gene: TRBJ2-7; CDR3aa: CASSSSVVYEQYF; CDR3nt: TGTGCCAGCAGCTCGTCCGTGGTCTACGAGCAGTACTTC
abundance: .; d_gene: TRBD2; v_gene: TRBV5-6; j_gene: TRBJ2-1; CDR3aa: CASSLQTSTEQFF; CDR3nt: TGTGCCAGCAGCCTACAGACTAGCACTGAGCAGTTCTTC
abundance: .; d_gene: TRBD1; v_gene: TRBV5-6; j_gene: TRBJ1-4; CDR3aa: CASSFREGQREKLFF; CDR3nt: TGTGCCAGCAGTTTCCGGGAGGGACAGCGTGAAAAACTGTTTTTT
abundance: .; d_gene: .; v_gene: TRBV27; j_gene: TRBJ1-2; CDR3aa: CASSYRDGNGYTF; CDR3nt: TGTGCCAGCAGTTACAGGGATGGGAATGGCTACACCTTC
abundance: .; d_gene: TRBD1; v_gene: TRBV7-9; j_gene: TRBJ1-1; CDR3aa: CASSPGTGIRVTEAFF; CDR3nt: TGTGCCAGCAGCCCAGGGACAGGGATCAGGGTCACTGAAGCTTTCTTT
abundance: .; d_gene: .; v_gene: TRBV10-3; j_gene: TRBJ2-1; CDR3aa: CATESGDNEQFF; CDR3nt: TGTGCCACCGAAAGCGGTGACAATGAGCAGTTCTTC
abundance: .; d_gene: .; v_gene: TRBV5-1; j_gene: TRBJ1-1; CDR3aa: CASSAGGTEAFF; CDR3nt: TGCGCCAGCAGCGCGGGAGGGACAGAAGCTTTCTTT
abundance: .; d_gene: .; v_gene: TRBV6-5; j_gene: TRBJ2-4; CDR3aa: CATTQGLAKNIQYF; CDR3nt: TGTGCCACCACACAGGGACTGGCCAAAAACATTCAGTACTTC
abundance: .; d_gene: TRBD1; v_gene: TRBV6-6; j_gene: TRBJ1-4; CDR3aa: CASRNQGGDEKLFF; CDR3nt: TGTGCCAGCAGAAATCAGGGGGGGGATGAAAAACTGTTTTTT
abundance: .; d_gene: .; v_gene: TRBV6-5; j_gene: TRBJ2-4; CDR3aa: CASSYGTGDIQYF; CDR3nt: TGTGCCAGCAGCTACGGGACGGGGGACATTCAGTACTTC
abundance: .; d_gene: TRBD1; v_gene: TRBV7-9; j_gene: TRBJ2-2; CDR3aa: CASSPRQGVGPGELFF; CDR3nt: TGTGCCAGCAGCCCGAGACAGGGAGTGGGCCCCGGGGAGCTGTTTTTT
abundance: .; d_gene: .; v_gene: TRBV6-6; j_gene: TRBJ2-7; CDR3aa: CASSQTRVEQYF; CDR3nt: TGTGCCAGCAGTCAGACCCGTGTTGAGCAGTACTTC
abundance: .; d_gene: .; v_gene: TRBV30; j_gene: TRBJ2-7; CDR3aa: CAWSHNYEQYF; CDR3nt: TGTGCCTGGAGCCATAACTACGAGCAGTACTTC
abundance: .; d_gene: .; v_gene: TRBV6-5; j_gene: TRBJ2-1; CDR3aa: CASRGRYRIGQFF; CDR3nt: TGTGCCAGCAGGGGAAGGTATAGGATAGGGCAGTTCTTC
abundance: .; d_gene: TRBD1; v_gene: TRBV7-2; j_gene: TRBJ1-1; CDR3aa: CASSLDRDRGNTEAFF; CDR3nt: TGTGCCAGCAGCTTAGATCGGGACAGGGGGAACACTGAAGCTTTCTTT
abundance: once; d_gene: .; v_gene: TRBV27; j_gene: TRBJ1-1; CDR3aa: CASTYLRRGTMNTEAFF; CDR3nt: TGTGCCAGCACTTACCTGCGGCGGGGGACCATGAACACTGAAGCTTTCTTT
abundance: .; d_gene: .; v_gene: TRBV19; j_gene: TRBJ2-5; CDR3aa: CASTQGGAAETQYF; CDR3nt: TGTGCCAGTACCCAGGGGGGCGCGGCCGAGACCCAGTACTTC
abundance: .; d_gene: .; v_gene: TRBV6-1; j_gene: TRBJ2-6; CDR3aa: CASKEYQANVLTF; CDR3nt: TGTGCCAGCAAAGAATATCAGGCCAACGTCCTGACTTTC
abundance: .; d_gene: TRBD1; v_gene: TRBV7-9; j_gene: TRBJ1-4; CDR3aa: CASSSQDREGRKLFF; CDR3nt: TGTGCCAGCAGCTCTCAGGACAGGGAAGGGAGAAAACTGTTTTTT